What follows are 20 T cell receptor beta chains derived from one specimen sequenced in a study of PD-1 blockade in classical Hodgkin lymphoma. As to time point: cycle 4 day 1 (C4D1), after 6 weeks of nivolumab. All trial patients relapsed after autologous stem cell transplantation. Measured with immunoSEQ multiplex PCR; TCRdb has only the in-frame clones, and not every one. The sample records roughly 90,000 clones, 83% being singletons. The specimen comprised peripheral blood mononuclear cells (PBMCs), sampled before the fourth cycle of nivolumab. These receptors originate from a human donor with classical Hodgkin lymphoma.

This rearrangement joins TRBV5-1 to TRBJ1-1; no reliable D call. Germline CDR1 reads SGHRS; CDR2 reads YFSETQ. V was trimmed by 0 bases and J by 0 bases, leaving 9 bases between them. This CDR3 is built from 15 residues. The CDR3 sequence: CASSLDGRMNTEAFF. The DNA of the CDR3 is TGCGCCAGCAGCTTGGATGGCAGAATGAACACTGAAGCTTTCTTT.

The chain is built from TRBV5-1 and TRBJ1-1; TRBD1 matches at 10 bases. The CDR3 extends over 15 amino acids. V was pared by 4 bases and J by 2 bases, with 5 bases of the junction left unmatched. CDR1 is SGHRS and CDR2 is YFSETQ in the germline V gene. The CDR3 DNA follows: TGCGCCAGCAGCATAAGGACAGGGGGAAACACTGAAGCTTTCTTT. This sequence encodes CASSIRTGGNTEAFF.

The V gene is TRBV7-2, the J gene TRBJ2-7; weak D call: TRBD2 (6 bases). V gave up 1 base and J gave up 0 bases, with 19 bases separating them. The CDR3 extends over 18 amino acids. Germline V lookup: CDR1 SGHTA, CDR2 FQGNSA. CDR3 sequence (DNA): TGTGCCAGCAGCTTAGTTCCCCCTGTCGGGAGAAGCTCCTACGAGCAGTACTTC. Residues: CASSLVPPVGRSSYEQYF.

V usage is TRBV5-1 and J usage is TRBJ2-1; 10 nucleotides match TRBD1. J lost 4 bases, V lost 4 bases, and 14 bases had no gene match. Germline-derived CDR1 and CDR2 are SGHRS and YFSETQ. The CDR3 spans 18 residues. CDR3 bases: TGCGCCAGCAGCCGTACCACGGGACAGGGGTTCGGATACAATGAGCAGTTCTTC. It is translated as CASSRTTGQGFGYNEQFF.

This sequence joins TRBV6-1 and TRBJ1-5; TRBD1 aligns across 7 bases. The J segment lost 2 bases and the V segment lost 4 bases, leaving 8 bases of the junction unmatched. The germline CDR1 and CDR2 sequences are MNHNS and SASEGT. The CDR3 covers 16 residues. The CDR3 DNA follows: TGTGCCAGCAGTGGCTACGGACAGGCTCGCAATCAGCCCCAGCATTTT. This encodes CASSGYGQARNQPQHF.

A single count supports this clone. The chain couples TRBV5-6 to TRBJ2-2, with TRBD2 matching over 9 bases. The CDR3 is 16 residues long. Germline V CDR1 and CDR2: SGHDT, YYEEEE. V was pared by 3 bases and J by 9 bases, with 12 bases of the junction left unmatched. As DNA, the CDR3 is TGTGCCAGCAGCTCCGGGATAGCGGGGGCACTCAGGGAGCTGTTTTTT. This encodes CASSSGIAGALRELFF.

The chain couples TRBV9 to TRBJ1-2; TRBD1 might be the D (5 bases). The CDR3 extends over 15 amino acids. V was clipped by 4 bases and J by 5 bases, with 18 bases between them. Germline CDR1 SGDLS, CDR2 YYNGEE. The CDR3 DNA reads as TGTGCCAGCAGCCCGGTTCTTTGGGGACGGTATGGCTACACCTTC. It translates to CASSPVLWGRYGYTF.

The chain has TRBV18 and TRBJ2-1, with 13 bases identical to TRBD2. V was clipped by 6 bases and J by 4 bases; unmatched bases: 6. The germline gives CDR1 KGHSH, CDR2 LQKENI. CDR3 size: 16 residues. Here the CDR3 DNA reads TGTGCCAGCTCGTATGGACTAGCGGGAGCTTACAATGAGCAGTTCTTC. Protein product: CASSYGLAGAYNEQFF.

The chain has TRBV5-4 and TRBJ2-3; 7 bases align to TRBD2. The CDR3 consists of 12 residues. J was trimmed by 1 base and V by 10 bases; bases with no gene match: 3. Germline-derived CDR1 and CDR2 are SGHNT and YYREEE (reference sequence). The CDR3 nucleotides read TGTGCCGCGGGAGTCGGCACAGATACGCAGTATTTT. This encodes CAAGVGTDTQYF.

J is TRBJ1-2 and V is TRBV6-6; a possible D gene is TRBD1 (6 bases). The V and J ends lost 8 bases and 4 bases respectively, with 11 bases between them. The CDR3 extends over 12 amino acids. Germline values: CDR1 MNHNY, CDR2 SVGAGI (reference sequence). The CDR3 here is CASEDRTYGYTF. Here the CDR3 DNA reads TGTGCCAGCGAAGACAGGACCTATGGCTACACCTTC.

The gene calls are TRBV5-1 and TRBJ2-1, with 8 positions matching TRBD1. CDR1 and CDR2 from the germline V gene are SGHRS and YFSETQ. CDR3 length: 15 amino acids. V shed 2 bases, J shed 2 bases, and the junction held 3 bases outside the gene matches. The CDR3 region is CASSFGQGAYNEQFF. CDR3 in DNA: TGCGCCAGCAGCTTCGGACAGGGCGCCTACAATGAGCAGTTCTTC.

This rearrangement joins TRBV7-3 to TRBJ2-2; TRBD2 agrees at 7 bases. J gave up 8 bases and V 4 bases, and 4 bases lay outside the gene matches. There are 13 residues in the CDR3. From germline, CDR1 is SGHTA and CDR2 FQGTGA. The CDR3 sequence is CASSYQRDGELFF. CDR3 nucleotide sequence: TGTGCCAGCAGCTACCAGCGGGATGGGGAGCTGTTTTTT.

This sequence joins TRBV2 and TRBJ1-4; 7 positions agree with TRBD1. Germline lookup yields CDR1 SNHLY and CDR2 FYNNEI. The CDR3 extends over 14 amino acids. J gave up 8 bases and V 1 base, and 4 bases lay outside the gene matches. The CDR3 sequence is CASSEGTGREKLFF. In DNA form, the CDR3 reads TGTGCCAGCAGTGAAGGGACAGGACGGGAAAAACTGTTTTTT. The variable domain in full, completed from reference TRBV2 and TRBJ1-4, reads EPEVTQTPSHQVTQMGQEVILRCVPISNHLYFYWYRQILGQKVEFLVSFYNNEISEKSEIFDDQFSVERPDGSNFTLKIRSTKLEDSAMYFCASSEGTGREKLFFGSGTQLSVL.

The table lists this clone with a few counts. The chain is built from TRBV14 and TRBJ1-1; D unclear. CDR3 length equals 11 residues. Germline-derived CDR1 and CDR2 are SGHDN and FVKESK. Trimming cost V 3 bases and J 7 bases, with 6 bases left between them. CDR3 DNA: TGTGCCAGCAGCCACGAAAGTGAAGCTTTCTTT. It yields the protein CASSHESEAFF.

The chain recombines TRBV5-1 with TRBJ1-2, with D possibly TRBD1 on 5 matching bases. The germline gives CDR1 SGHRS, CDR2 YFSETQ. The CDR3 totals 15 residues. Trimming pared 4 bases from V and 7 bases from J, leaving 20 bases between. The DNA for the CDR3 is TGCGCCAGCAGCGTCCCAGGGAACCCCCATCTTGGCTACACCTTC. Amino acid sequence: CASSVPGNPHLGYTF.

The chain recombines TRBV18 with TRBJ2-5, with D possibly matching TRBD2 (6 bases). Trimming removed 4 bases at V and 3 bases at J, with 12 bases between. Germline loops: CDR1 KGHSH, CDR2 LQKENI. The CDR3 runs 14 residues. CDR3 loop: CASSQSGPKETQYF. The CDR3 bases are TGTGCCAGCTCACAGAGCGGGCCTAAAGAGACCCAGTACTTC.

This chain connects TRBV6-5 to TRBJ1-4, with a possible D match to TRBD1 (6 bases). The ends were cut back, 2 bases at V and 8 bases at J, with 12 bases in the middle. Germline CDR1 MNHEY, CDR2 SVGAGI. This CDR3 is 14 amino acids long. The CDR3 region is CASSYKQGGEKLFF. CDR3 nucleotide sequence: TGTGCCAGCAGTTACAAACAGGGTGGGGAAAAACTGTTTTTT.

In DNA form, the CDR3 reads TGTGCCAGCAGTGAAGGGCTAGCGGGAGGCGAGCAGTACTTC. Residues: CASSEGLAGGEQYF. V gene TRBV2 combines with J gene TRBJ2-7, with 11 bases fitting TRBD2. CDR1 SNHLY and CDR2 FYNNEI come from the germline V gene. This CDR3 contains 14 residues. Trimming removed 1 base from V and 6 bases from J; junction bases left unmatched: 2.

The gene calls are TRBV5-4 and TRBJ1-1, with D maybe TRBD1 (5 bases). The CDR3 consists of 13 residues. The V and J ends lost 4 bases and 3 bases respectively, with 10 bases between them. Looked up from germline, CDR1 is SGHNT and CDR2 is YYREEE (reference sequence). In DNA form, the CDR3 reads TGTGCCAGCAGCCAAGGGACGGACACTGAAGCTTTCTTT. It specifies CASSQGTDTEAFF.

The rearrangement joins TRBV29-1 to TRBJ2-1; weak D call: TRBD2 (6 bases). Per the germline V gene, CDR1 is SQVTM and CDR2 is ANQGSEA. The CDR3 covers 12 residues. The V end was cut by 6 bases, the J end by 13 bases, with 19 bases between. DNA of the CDR3: TGCAGCGTCGGACTACCGGCAAGCTCCCAGTTCTTC. Amino acid sequence: CSVGLPASSQFF.